The next 21 T cell receptor beta chains were all read from a single sample in a study of blood T cell repertoires in COVID-19. The assay was immunoSEQ multiplex PCR, and TCRdb's table has in-frame clones only and misses some. The table lists about 89,000 clones, 78% of them singletons, with about 5.7% in the top ten. Sequencing used peripheral blood. These receptors were obtained from a man aged 65 to 79 with COVID-19, enrolled during active disease.

V gene TRBV4-1 combines with J gene TRBJ2-2, with 8 bases matching TRBD1. The CDR3 has 17 residues. With 4 bases clipped from V and 6 bases from J, the junction kept 13 bases outside the gene matches. Germline loops: CDR1 MGHRA, CDR2 YSYEKL. The DNA for the CDR3 is TGCGCCAGCAGCCCACTTCAGGGGGCGCGTTTTGCCGGGGAGCTGTTTTTT. This codes for CASSPLQGARFAGELFF.

The chain carries TRBV7-2 and TRBJ2-1; TRBD2 aligns across 7 bases. The germline CDR1 and CDR2 sequences are SGHTA and FQGNSA. The CDR3 has 14 amino acids. This CDR3 is CASGPAGPRNEQFF. The CDR3 DNA is TGTGCGAGCGGGCCAGCGGGGCCGAGGAATGAGCAGTTCTTC.

This chain joins TRBV28 and TRBJ1-3, with a tentative D call TRBD1 (6 bases). Per the germline V gene, CDR1 is MDHEN and CDR2 is SYDVKM. Deletions cut 5 bases from V and 1 base from J, with 15 bases between. The CDR3 covers 16 residues. Written as DNA, the CDR3 is TGTGCCAGCAGTCTCACTGGGGGCGGGTCTGGAAACACCATATATTTT. Translation gives CASSLTGGGSGNTIYF.

This clone was seen once. The V and J genes are TRBV19 and TRBJ2-1; D possibly corresponds to TRBD2 (6 bases). The CDR3 contains 14 residues. The V gene's germline CDR1 is LNHDA and CDR2 SQIVND (reference sequence). V shed 1 base and J shed 7 bases, with 11 bases lying between them. The CDR3 coding sequence is TGTGCCAGTAGTATAGTACCCGGGGGTAATGAGCAGTTCTTC. As protein: CASSIVPGGNEQFF.

In its sample, this clone was seen once. The chain is built from TRBV5-1 and TRBJ2-3, with 8 bases that match TRBD2. Germline CDR1 is SGHRS and CDR2 is YFSETQ. V lost 1 base to trimming and J lost 2 bases; unmatched junction nucleotides: 9. The CDR3 spans 17 residues. The CDR3 reads CASSLLSGVAFTDTQYF. The CDR3 DNA reads as TGCGCCAGCAGCTTGCTTAGCGGGGTGGCTTTCACAGATACGCAGTATTTT.

This clone has a handful of counts. The chain couples TRBV29-1 to TRBJ2-7; TRBD2 agrees at 9 bases. The CDR3 covers 14 residues. V lost 3 bases, J lost 0 bases, and 3 bases stayed unmatched. Germline V gene lookup returns CDR1 SQVTM and CDR2 ANQGSEA. The CDR3 region is CSVEGLAPSYEQYF. The CDR3 DNA reads as TGCAGCGTTGAGGGACTAGCTCCCTCCTACGAGCAGTACTTC.

The rearrangement links TRBV4-3 to TRBJ2-5, with 7 bases aligning to TRBD1. The germline V gene has CDR1 LGHNA and CDR2 YSLEER. The ends lost 1 base at V and 5 bases at J; junction bases unmatched: 13. This CDR3 contains 17 residues. Written as DNA, the CDR3 is TGCGCCAGCAGCCAAGTTAGGGGGCCAGCGGTGGAGGAGACCCAGTACTTC. As protein: CASSQVRGPAVEETQYF.

This chain joins TRBV2 and TRBJ1-1; a possible D gene is TRBD1 (6 bases). CDR1 is SNHLY and CDR2 is FYNNEI in the germline V gene. The CDR3 is made up of 13 amino acids. V lost 8 bases, J lost 7 bases, and 17 bases lay in between. CDR3 region: CASGDYRDYEAFF. CDR3 in DNA: TGTGCCAGCGGGGATTACAGGGACTATGAAGCTTTCTTT.

The chain couples TRBV5-1 to TRBJ2-5, with 7 nucleotides matching TRBD1. V shed 4 bases and J 7 bases; nucleotides not matched to a gene: 4. CDR3 size: 12 residues. Looked up from germline, CDR1 is SGHRS and CDR2 is YFSETQ. CDR3 sequence: CASSLGGATQYF. The CDR3 bases are TGCGCCAGCAGCCTAGGGGGCGCGACCCAGTACTTC.

The gene calls are TRBV30 and TRBJ1-1; D is possibly TRBD1 (5 bases). V was clipped by 5 bases and J by 6 bases, with 19 bases between them. Germline CDR1 and CDR2: GTSNPN and SVGIG (reference sequence). The CDR3 spans 14 residues. CDR3 amino acids: CAWGAGAGRPEAFF. The DNA of the CDR3 is TGTGCCTGGGGAGCCGGAGCAGGGAGGCCTGAAGCTTTCTTT. Supplemented by reference TRBV30 and TRBJ1-1, the full variable domain reads SQTIHQWPATLVQPVGSPLSLECTVEGTSNPNLYWYRQAAGRGLQLLFYSVGIGQISSEVPQNLSASRPQDRQFILSSKKLLLSDSGFYLCAWGAGAGRPEAFFGQGTRLTVV.

The chain carries TRBV6-1 and TRBJ1-5; no clear D gene. This CDR3 is 15 amino acids long. Germline V gene sequence: CDR1 MNHNS, CDR2 SASEGT. The germline V and J ends were trimmed by 2 bases and 5 bases, with 13 bases remaining between them. The CDR3 DNA follows: TGTGCCAGCAGTGAATCGGGGAGGTTATATCAGCCCCAGCATTTT. This sequence encodes CASSESGRLYQPQHF.

For this clone: Other DNA sequences of this sample code for an identical CDR3. The chain employs TRBV28 and TRBJ1-2, with D possibly being TRBD1 (6 bases). The CDR3 sequence is 14 residues long. The V and J ends lost 6 bases and 2 bases respectively, with 13 bases between them. CDR1 MDHEN and CDR2 SYDVKM come from the germline V gene. The CDR3 region is CASRLGGANYGYTF. CDR3 nucleotide sequence: TGTGCCAGCAGACTTGGGGGGGCAAACTATGGCTACACCTTC.

V and J are TRBV19 and TRBJ2-7; D perhaps matches TRBD2 (5 bases). Trimming removed 4 bases from V and 6 bases from J, with 10 bases in between. Germline V gives CDR1 LNHDA, CDR2 SQIVND (reference sequence). The CDR3 runs 12 residues. CDR3 nucleotide sequence: TGTGCCAGTAGTAGGTTAAGCGGCGAGCAGTACTTC. This gives the protein CASSRLSGEQYF.

This clone was counted at least ten times. The V and J genes are TRBV9 and TRBJ1-6, with TRBD1 matching over 9 bases. Per the germline V gene, CDR1 is SGDLS and CDR2 is YYNGEE. This CDR3 contains 14 residues. J lost 7 bases, V lost 4 bases, and 3 bases had no gene match. The CDR3 DNA is TGTGCCAGCAGCCCGGGACAGGGCAATTCACCCCTCCACTTT. Translated, it gives CASSPGQGNSPLHF. Based on the CDR3 plus reference TRBV9 and TRBJ1-6, the full variable domain is DSGVTQTPKHLITATGQRVTLRCSPRSGDLSVYWYQQSLDQGLQFLIQYYNGEERAKGNILERFSAQQFPDLHSELNLSSLELGDSALYFCASSPGQGNSPLHFGNGTRLTVT.

This chain links TRBV27 with TRBJ2-7; TRBD1 matches at 8 bases. This CDR3 is built from 15 residues. Germline V gene data show CDR1 as MNHEY and CDR2 as SMNVEV (reference sequence). V was pared by 0 bases and J by 6 bases, with 7 bases of the junction left unmatched. This CDR3 reads CASSLSFGRGLEQYF. The DNA of the CDR3 is TGTGCCAGCAGTTTATCGTTCGGCAGGGGGCTCGAGCAGTACTTC.

The V call is TRBV11-3, the J call TRBJ1-1; D may be TRBD1 (5 bases). CDR3 size: 14 residues. The V end was cut by 1 base, the J end by 3 bases, with 9 bases between. Germline values: CDR1 SGHNT, CDR2 YENEEA. Here the CDR3 reads CASSLAMGHTEAFF. CDR3 in DNA: TGTGCCAGCAGCTTAGCGATGGGGCACACTGAAGCTTTCTTT.

The V gene is TRBV7-8, the J gene TRBJ1-1, with D tentatively TRBD1 (6 bases). The CDR3 sequence is 13 residues long. Germline loops: CDR1 SGHVS, CDR2 FQNEAQ. Trimming stripped 1 base from V and 4 bases from J, with 7 bases between. CDR3 loop: CASSLEGGTEAFF. CDR3 nucleotide sequence: TGTGCCAGCAGCTTAGAAGGGGGCACTGAAGCTTTCTTT.

The rearrangement links TRBV6-2 or TRBV6-3 to TRBJ2-2, with no clear D. Germline loops: CDR1 MNHEY, CDR2 SVGEGT. V was shortened by 5 bases and J by 4 bases, with 11 bases between the two germline ends. This CDR3 has 14 amino acids. CDR3 coding DNA: TGTGCCAGCAGTGACCGGGTCTTCACCGGGGAGCTGTTTTTT. Its protein is CASSDRVFTGELFF.

This chain joins TRBV2 and TRBJ1-1; D possibly corresponds to TRBD1 (5 bases). Between the trimmed V and J ends, which lost 4 bases and 1 base, there was a span of 10 bases. CDR1 is SNHLY and CDR2 is FYNNEI in the germline V gene. The CDR3 has 14 amino acids. For the CDR3, the DNA is TGTGCCAGCAGTGTCTTGCAGGGGAACACTGAAGCTTTCTTT. This gives the protein CASSVLQGNTEAFF.

V usage is TRBV27 and J usage is TRBJ1-2; D possibly corresponds to TRBD1 (6 bases). CDR1 and CDR2 (germline): MNHEY, SMNVEV (reference sequence). There are 14 residues in the CDR3. V was shortened by 6 bases and J by 2 bases, with 13 bases between the two germline ends. In DNA form, the CDR3 reads TGTGCCAGCAGCGCCGGGGGGCTCAACTATGGCTACACCTTC. As protein: CASSAGGLNYGYTF.

The chain joins TRBV19 to TRBJ1-5; 11 nucleotides match TRBD1. Per the germline V gene, CDR1 is LNHDA and CDR2 is SQIVND (reference sequence). The CDR3 length is 16 residues. Trimming at V came to 4 bases and at J to 7 bases, leaving 9 bases not matched to a gene. The CDR3 nucleotides are TGTGCCAGTAGTACAGGACAGGGGGCTTCGCGGCAGCCCCAGCATTTT. Residues: CASSTGQGASRQPQHF.